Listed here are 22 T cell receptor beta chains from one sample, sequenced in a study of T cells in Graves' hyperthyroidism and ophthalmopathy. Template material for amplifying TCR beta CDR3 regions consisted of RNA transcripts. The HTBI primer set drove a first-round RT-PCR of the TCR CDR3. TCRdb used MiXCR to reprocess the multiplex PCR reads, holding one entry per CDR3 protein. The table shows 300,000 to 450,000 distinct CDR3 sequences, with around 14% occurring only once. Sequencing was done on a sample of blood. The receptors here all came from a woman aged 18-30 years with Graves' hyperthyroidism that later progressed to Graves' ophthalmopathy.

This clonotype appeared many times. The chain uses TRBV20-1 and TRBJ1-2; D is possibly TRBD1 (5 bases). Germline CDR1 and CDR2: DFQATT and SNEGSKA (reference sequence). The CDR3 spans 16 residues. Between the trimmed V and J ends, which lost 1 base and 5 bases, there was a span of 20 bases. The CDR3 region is CSARAGLGLQVYGYTF. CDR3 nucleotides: TGCAGTGCTAGAGCGGGGCTCGGACTACAGGTTTATGGCTACACCTTC.

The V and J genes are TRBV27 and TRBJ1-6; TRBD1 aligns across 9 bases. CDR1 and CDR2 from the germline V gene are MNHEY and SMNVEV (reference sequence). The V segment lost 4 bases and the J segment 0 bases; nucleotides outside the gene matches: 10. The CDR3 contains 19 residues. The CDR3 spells CASSYRDREPSSYNSPLHF. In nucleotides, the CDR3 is TGTGCCAGCAGTTATAGGGACAGGGAACCAAGCTCCTATAATTCACCCCTCCACTTT.

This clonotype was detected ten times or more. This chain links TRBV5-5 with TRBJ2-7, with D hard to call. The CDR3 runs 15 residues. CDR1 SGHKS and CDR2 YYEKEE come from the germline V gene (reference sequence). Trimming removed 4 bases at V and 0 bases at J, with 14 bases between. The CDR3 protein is CASSDGPTSSYEQYF. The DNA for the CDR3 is TGTGCCAGCAGCGACGGACCGACCAGCTCCTACGAGCAGTACTTC.

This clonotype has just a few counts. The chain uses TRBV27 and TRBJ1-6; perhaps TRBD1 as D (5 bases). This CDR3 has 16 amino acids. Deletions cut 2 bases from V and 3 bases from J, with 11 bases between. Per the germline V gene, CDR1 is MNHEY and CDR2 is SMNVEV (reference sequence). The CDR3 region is CASSLQGLIYNSPLHF. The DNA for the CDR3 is TGTGCCAGCAGTTTACAGGGCCTTATCTATAATTCACCCCTCCACTTT.

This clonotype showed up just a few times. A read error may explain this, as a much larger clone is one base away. The CDR3 here is CASSLHTSYEQCF. The CDR3 DNA reads as TGTGCCAGCAGTTTACACACCTCCTACGAGCAGTGCTTC. V and J are TRBV12-3 or TRBV12-4 and TRBJ2-7; D is uncertain. The CDR3 spans 13 residues.

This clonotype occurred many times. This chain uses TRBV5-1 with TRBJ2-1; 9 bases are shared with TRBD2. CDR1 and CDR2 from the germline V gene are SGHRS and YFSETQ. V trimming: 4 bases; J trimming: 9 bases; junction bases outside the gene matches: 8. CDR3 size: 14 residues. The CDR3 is CASSLWTSEGEQFF. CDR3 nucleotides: TGCGCCAGCAGCCTATGGACTAGCGAGGGTGAGCAGTTCTTC. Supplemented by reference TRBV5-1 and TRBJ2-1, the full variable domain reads KAGVTQTPRYLIKTRGQQVTLSCSPISGHRSVSWYQQTPGQGLQFLFEYFSETQRNKGNFPGRFSGRQFSNSRSEMNVSTLELGDSALYLCASSLWTSEGEQFFGPGTRLTVL.

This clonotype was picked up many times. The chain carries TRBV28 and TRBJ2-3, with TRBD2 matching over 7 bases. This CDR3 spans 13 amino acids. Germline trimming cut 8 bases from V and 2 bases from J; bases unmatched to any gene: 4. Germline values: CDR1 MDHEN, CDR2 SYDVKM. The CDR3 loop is CASYTSDTDTQYF. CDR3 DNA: TGTGCCAGCTATACTAGCGACACAGATACGCAGTATTTT.

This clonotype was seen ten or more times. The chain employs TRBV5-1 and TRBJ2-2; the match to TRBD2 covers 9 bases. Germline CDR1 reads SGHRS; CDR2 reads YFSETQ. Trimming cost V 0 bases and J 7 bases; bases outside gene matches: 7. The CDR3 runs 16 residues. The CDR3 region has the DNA TGCGCCAGCAGCTTGGATAGCGGGAGAGTGGTCGGGGAGCTGTTTTTT. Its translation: CASSLDSGRVVGELFF.

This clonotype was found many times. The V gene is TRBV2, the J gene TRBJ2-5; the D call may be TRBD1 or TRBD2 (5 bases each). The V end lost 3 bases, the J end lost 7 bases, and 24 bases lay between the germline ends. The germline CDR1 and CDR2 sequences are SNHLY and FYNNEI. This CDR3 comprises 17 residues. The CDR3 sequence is CASSDRPGRSLVGTQYF. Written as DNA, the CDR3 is TGTGCCAGCAGTGACCGTCCGGGACGGTCCCTCGTTGGGACCCAGTACTTC.

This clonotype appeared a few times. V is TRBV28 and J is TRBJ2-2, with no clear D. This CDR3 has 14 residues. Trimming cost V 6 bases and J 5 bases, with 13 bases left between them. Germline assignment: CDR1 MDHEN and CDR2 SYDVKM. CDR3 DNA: TGTGCCAGCAGCCTCTCAGAATCGACCGGGGAGCTGTTTTTT. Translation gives CASSLSESTGELFF.

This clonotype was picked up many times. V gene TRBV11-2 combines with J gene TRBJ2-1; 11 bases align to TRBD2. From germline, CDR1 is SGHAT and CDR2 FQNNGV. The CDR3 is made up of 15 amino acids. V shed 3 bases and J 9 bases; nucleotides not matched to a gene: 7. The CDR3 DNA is TGTGCCAGCAGCTTTAGCGGGAGGGCCGACGGTGAGCAGTTCTTC. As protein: CASSFSGRADGEQFF.

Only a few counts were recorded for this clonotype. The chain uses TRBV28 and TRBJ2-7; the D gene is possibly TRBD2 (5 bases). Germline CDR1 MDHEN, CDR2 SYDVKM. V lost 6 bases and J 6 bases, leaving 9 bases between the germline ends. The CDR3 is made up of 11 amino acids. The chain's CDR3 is CASRRVSEQYF. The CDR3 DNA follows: TGTGCCAGCAGGAGGGTCTCCGAGCAGTACTTC.

CDR3 region: CASSRLRKTGLAGGSTDTQYF. The CDR3 DNA is TGTGCCAGCAGCCGTCTAAGAAAAACGGGACTAGCGGGAGGGAGCACAGATACGCAGTATTTT. The rearrangement links TRBV5-4 to TRBJ2-3, with TRBD2 identical over 16 bases. CDR1 is SGHNT and CDR2 is YYREEE in the germline V gene (reference sequence). The CDR3 contains 21 residues. Unmatched junction bases numbered 14, after V lost 4 bases and J lost 0 bases.

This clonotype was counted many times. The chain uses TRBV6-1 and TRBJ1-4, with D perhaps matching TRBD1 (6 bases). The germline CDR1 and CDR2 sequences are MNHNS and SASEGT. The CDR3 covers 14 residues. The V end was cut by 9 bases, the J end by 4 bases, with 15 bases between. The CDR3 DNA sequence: TGTGCCAGTAGACCGGGACATTATAATGAAAAACTGTTTTTT. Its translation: CASRPGHYNEKLFF.

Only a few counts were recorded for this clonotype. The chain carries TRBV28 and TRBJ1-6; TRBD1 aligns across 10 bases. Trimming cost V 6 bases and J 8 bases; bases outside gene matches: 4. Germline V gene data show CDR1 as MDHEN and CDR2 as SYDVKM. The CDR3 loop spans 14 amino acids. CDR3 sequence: CASRGGTGDSPLHF. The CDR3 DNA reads TGTGCCAGCAGGGGGGGGACAGGGGATTCACCCCTCCACTTT.

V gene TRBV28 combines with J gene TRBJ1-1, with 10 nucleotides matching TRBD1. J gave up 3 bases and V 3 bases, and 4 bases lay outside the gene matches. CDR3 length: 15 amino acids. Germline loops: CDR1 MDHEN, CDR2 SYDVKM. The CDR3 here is CASSLGQGKDTEAFF. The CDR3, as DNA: TGTGCCAGCAGTTTGGGACAGGGGAAGGACACTGAAGCTTTCTTT.

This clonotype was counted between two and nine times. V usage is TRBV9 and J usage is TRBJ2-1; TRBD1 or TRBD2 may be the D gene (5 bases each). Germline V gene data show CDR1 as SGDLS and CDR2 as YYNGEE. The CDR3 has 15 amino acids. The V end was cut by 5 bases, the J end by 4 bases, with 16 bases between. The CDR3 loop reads CASSGGGLLYNEQFF. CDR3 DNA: TGTGCCAGCAGTGGGGGTGGACTTCTATACAATGAGCAGTTCTTC.

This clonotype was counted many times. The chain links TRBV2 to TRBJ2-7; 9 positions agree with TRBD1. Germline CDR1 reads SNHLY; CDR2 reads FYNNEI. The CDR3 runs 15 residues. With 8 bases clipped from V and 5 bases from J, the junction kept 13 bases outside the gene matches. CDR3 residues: CASGILGTGNNEQYF. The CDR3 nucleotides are TGTGCCAGCGGGATCCTCGGGACAGGGAACAACGAGCAGTACTTC. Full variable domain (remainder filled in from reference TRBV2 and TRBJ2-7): EPEVTQTPSHQVTQMGQEVILRCVPISNHLYFYWYRQILGQKVEFLVSFYNNEISEKSEIFDDQFSVERPDGSNFTLKIRSTKLEDSAMYFCASGILGTGNNEQYFGPGTRLTVT.

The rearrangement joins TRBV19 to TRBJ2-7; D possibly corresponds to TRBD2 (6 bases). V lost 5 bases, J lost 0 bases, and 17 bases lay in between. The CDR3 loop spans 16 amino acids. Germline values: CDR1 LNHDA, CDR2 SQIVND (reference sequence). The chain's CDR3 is CASSEGNRDSSYEQYF. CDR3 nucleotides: TGTGCCAGTAGTGAGGGAAACCGGGACTCCTCCTACGAGCAGTACTTC.

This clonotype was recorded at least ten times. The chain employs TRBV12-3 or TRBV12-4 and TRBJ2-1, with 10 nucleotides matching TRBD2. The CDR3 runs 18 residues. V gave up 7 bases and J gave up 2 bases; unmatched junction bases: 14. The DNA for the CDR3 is TGTGCCAGCAATTTTCGGACTAGCGGCCCATGGACCTACAATGAGCAGTTCTTC. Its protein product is CASNFRTSGPWTYNEQFF.

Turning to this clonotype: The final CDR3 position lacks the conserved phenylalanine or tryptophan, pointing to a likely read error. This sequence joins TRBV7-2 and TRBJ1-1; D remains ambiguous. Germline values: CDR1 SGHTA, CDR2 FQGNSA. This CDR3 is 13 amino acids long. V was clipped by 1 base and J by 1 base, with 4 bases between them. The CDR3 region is CASSLGANTEAFI. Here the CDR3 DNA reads TGTGCCAGCAGCTTAGGGGCGAACACTGAAGCTTTCATT.

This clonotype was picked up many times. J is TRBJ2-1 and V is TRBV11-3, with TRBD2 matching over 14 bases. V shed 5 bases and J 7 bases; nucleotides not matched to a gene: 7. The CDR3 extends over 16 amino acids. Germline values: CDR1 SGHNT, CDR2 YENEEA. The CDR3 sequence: CASSSEGLAGANEQFF. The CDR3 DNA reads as TGTGCCAGCAGCAGCGAGGGACTAGCGGGAGCAAATGAGCAGTTCTTC.